These 18 T cell receptor beta chains were all obtained from the same sample, sequenced in a study of T cell responses to AZD1222 COVID-19 vaccine. The protocol was immunoSEQ multiplex PCR, while the TCRdb copy is restricted to in-frame clones and leaves out a portion. The table records more than 150,000 clones, about 86% of them present only once. This sample comprised peripheral blood, obtained on day 0 of AZD1222 vaccination. Receptor source: an adult in good health.

The gene calls are TRBV23-1 and TRBJ1-1, with TRBD1 matching 7 bases. TRBV23-1 is marked as an open reading frame, function uncertain. V lost 0 bases and J lost 0; bases outside the gene matches: 7. This CDR3 has 17 amino acids. The DNA of the CDR3 is TGCGCCAGCAGTCAATCGGAAGGCAGGGGGATGAACACTGAAGCTTTCTTT. Residues: CASSQSEGRGMNTEAFF.

Concerning this clone itself: The DNA is omitted, as the CDR3 cannot be located on it reliably, and the CDR3 follows TCRdb's listing. This sequence joins TRBV21-1 and TRBJ1-5; the tabulated D call, TRBD1, remains unverified against the DNA. TRBV21-1 is recorded as a pseudogene. The CDR3 totals 17 residues, both ends included. The chain's CDR3 is CASSTPDRAFQVWPQHF.

The chain joins TRBV5-5 to TRBJ1-6; TRBD1 agrees at 9 bases. Germline loops: CDR1 SGHKS, CDR2 YYEKEE (reference sequence). The CDR3 runs to 14 residues. J was trimmed by 8 bases and V by 4 bases; bases with no gene match: 4. CDR3 coding DNA: TGTGCCAGCAGCATCCGGGACAGGGATTCACCCCTCCACTTT. This translates into CASSIRDRDSPLHF.

This clone has only a few counts. The gene calls are TRBV6-6 and TRBJ2-7, with D possibly matching TRBD2 (5 bases). Germline V gene lookup returns CDR1 MNHNY and CDR2 SVGAGI (reference sequence). V lost 10 bases and J 2 bases, leaving 18 bases between the germline ends. The CDR3 covers 14 residues. CDR3 sequence (DNA): TGTGCCACCCTTCTACACCGGGGAGCCTACGAGCAGTACTTC. It encodes CATLLHRGAYEQYF.

This clone was detected once. The V call is TRBV9, the J call TRBJ1-4; D possibly corresponds to TRBD1 (6 bases). Germline CDR1 reads SGDLS; CDR2 reads YYNGEE. The CDR3 contains 15 residues. Trimming stripped 0 bases from V and 7 bases from J, with 13 bases between. This CDR3 reads CASSVAGAEGEKLFF. The CDR3 DNA reads TGTGCCAGCAGCGTAGCGGGGGCGGAGGGTGAAAAACTGTTTTTT.

This sequence joins TRBV6-5 and TRBJ1-5, with 8 bases lining up with TRBD1. This CDR3 is built from 14 residues. The V gene's germline CDR1 is MNHEY and CDR2 SVGAGI. Trimming cost V 6 bases and J 5 bases; bases outside gene matches: 6. DNA of the CDR3: TGTGCCAGCAGCCGGACAGGGATTGATCAGCCCCAGCATTTT. Residues: CASSRTGIDQPQHF.

The chain recombines TRBV11-3 with TRBJ2-1; D is unclear. The length of the CDR3 is 12 residues. The germline V and J ends were trimmed by 0 bases and 8 bases, with 5 bases remaining between them. Germline V gene sequence: CDR1 SGHNT, CDR2 YENEEA. The CDR3 is CASSLEGHEQFF. Written as DNA, the CDR3 is TGTGCCAGCAGCTTAGAGGGCCATGAGCAGTTCTTC.

This clone has only one observation. DNA of the CDR3: TGTGCCAGCAGCTTAGATCGAGTGACTGAAGCTTTCTTT. This encodes CASSLDRVTEAFF. The chain carries TRBV7-9 and TRBJ1-1; no clear D. CDR3 length: 13 amino acids. Per the germline V gene, CDR1 is SEHNR and CDR2 is FQNEAQ (reference sequence). V was pared by 1 base and J by 5 bases, with 8 bases between.

The rearrangement joins TRBV7-9 to TRBJ2-7; 7 nucleotides match TRBD2. The CDR3 runs to 16 residues. CDR1 and CDR2 from the germline V gene are SEHNR and FQNEAQ (reference sequence). The trim removed 5 bases at V and 0 bases at J, leaving 10 bases unmatched. The CDR3 is CASSPRVGRSSYEQYF. The CDR3, as DNA: TGTGCCAGCAGCCCCCGGGTCGGGAGGAGCTCCTACGAGCAGTACTTC.

The V call is TRBV29-1, the J call TRBJ2-1; no clear D. The germline gives CDR1 SQVTM, CDR2 ANQGSEA. V was shortened by 7 bases and J by 12 bases, with 13 bases between the two germline ends. The CDR3 sequence is 10 residues long. CDR3 amino acids: CSGTSWGQFF. Written as DNA, the CDR3 is TGCAGCGGGACCAGCTGGGGGCAGTTCTTC.

The chain carries TRBV9 and TRBJ1-1, with 7 bases identical to TRBD1. The germline gives CDR1 SGDLS, CDR2 YYNGEE. Trimming cost V 3 bases and J 5 bases; bases outside gene matches: 10. This CDR3 is built from 15 residues. The CDR3, as DNA: TGTGCCAGCAGCGCCTCGAGGGGGCCGGGGACTGAAGCTTTCTTT. Protein sequence: CASSASRGPGTEAFF. Full variable domain (remainder filled in from reference TRBV9 and TRBJ1-1): DSGVTQTPKHLITATGQRVTLRCSPRSGDLSVYWYQQSLDQGLQFLIQYYNGEERAKGNILERFSAQQFPDLHSELNLSSLELGDSALYFCASSASRGPGTEAFFGQGTRLTVV.

There are a few counts of this clone. The chain employs TRBV5-1 and TRBJ2-7; 11 bases map to TRBD1. Losses at the gene ends were 0 bases for V and 0 bases for J; bases not matched to a gene: 2. Germline values: CDR1 SGHRS, CDR2 YFSETQ. The CDR3 has 16 residues. CDR3 sequence (DNA): TGCGCCAGCAGCTTGGCCGGACAGGGGGCCTCCTACGAGCAGTACTTC. Its translation is CASSLAGQGASYEQYF. The full variable domain, with the rest looked up from reference TRBV5-1 and TRBJ2-7, is KAGVTQTPRYLIKTRGQQVTLSCSPISGHRSVSWYQQTPGQGLQFLFEYFSETQRNKGNFPGRFSGRQFSNSRSEMNVSTLELGDSALYLCASSLAGQGASYEQYFGPGTRLTVT.

The V and J genes are TRBV24-1 and TRBJ1-5; the D gene is possibly TRBD1 (6 bases). The V end was cut by 2 bases, the J end by 7 bases, with 11 bases between. CDR1 is KGHDR and CDR2 is SFDVKD in the germline V gene. This CDR3 is built from 14 residues. For the CDR3, the DNA is TGTGCCACCAGTGATTACAGGGTGGAACAGCCCCAGCATTTT. As protein: CATSDYRVEQPQHF.

The table lists this clone with a count of one. The V and J genes are TRBV28 and TRBJ2-7; D is perhaps TRBD1 (5 bases). Germline V gene data show CDR1 as MDHEN and CDR2 as SYDVKM. Trimming shortened V by 7 bases and J by 0 bases, and 10 bases separated the two germline ends. This CDR3 spans 13 amino acids. The CDR3 DNA is TGTGCCAGCAAAGGGGCGAACTCCTACGAGCAGTACTTC. It translates to CASKGANSYEQYF.

The chain couples TRBV30 to TRBJ2-7; D assignment may be TRBD1 or TRBD2 (5 bases each). The germline V gene encodes CDR1 GTSNPN and CDR2 SVGIG (reference sequence). V lost 0 bases to trimming and J lost 0 bases, with 12 bases between them. This CDR3 spans 15 amino acids. Written as DNA, the CDR3 is TGTGCCTGGAGTGTAAGAGGGGCCCCCTCCTACGAGCAGTACTTC. Protein: CAWSVRGAPSYEQYF.

The CDR3 DNA follows: TGTGCCAGCAGCAGAAAAAGGGAGAGCAATCAGCCCCAGCATTTT. Its protein product is CASSRKRESNQPQHF. The V gene is TRBV6-2 or TRBV6-3, the J gene TRBJ1-5; D unresolved. The CDR3 is 15 residues long. Germline CDR1 is MNHEY and CDR2 is SVGEGT. Trimming removed 6 bases at V and 1 base at J, with 13 bases between.

V is TRBV10-3 and J is TRBJ2-3; 10 bases fit TRBD2. This CDR3 spans 13 amino acids. Losses at the gene ends were 10 bases for V and 1 base for J; bases not matched to a gene: 2. Germline V gene data show CDR1 as ENHRY and CDR2 as SYGVKD. This CDR3 is CATGTSGTDTQYF. The CDR3 nucleotides are TGTGCCACCGGGACTAGCGGCACAGATACGCAGTATTTT.

The chain joins TRBV24-1 to TRBJ1-1; no firm D call. Germline values: CDR1 KGHDR, CDR2 SFDVKD. The V end lost 8 bases, the J end lost 6 bases, and 6 bases lay between the germline ends. The CDR3 consists of 10 residues. Written as DNA, the CDR3 is TGTGCCACCACCTACCCTGAAGCTTTCTTT. This encodes CATTYPEAFF.